This T cell receptor (beta chain) derives from a study of neurological immune-mediated disorders. This clonotype appeared many times. What it binds is unknown. Overall study results and limits: Private repertoires in all groups were suggested by the absence of shared CDR3 amino acid sequences among expanded clones across subjects. The highest TCR clonal expansion occurred in HTLV-1-associated myelopathy; multiple sclerosis fell below healthy controls.

PBMCs numbering 2 million and stored at -80 C yielded the unsorted libraries. Per germline, CDR1 SGHTA and CDR2 FQGNSA. The CDR3 has 14 residues. Between the trimmed V and J ends, which lost 6 bases and 4 bases, there was a span of 15 bases. The cDNA was generated through 5'RACE incorporating 10-nucleotide random UMIs. TCRdb passed the 5' RACE reads through MiXCR, listing each CDR3 protein once. The table has fewer than 25,000 distinct CDR3 sequences, about 13% seen once. This sequence joins TRBV7-2 and TRBJ1-1, with D possibly being TRBD1 (6 bases). The clonotype comes from a woman aged 55-75 years with HTLV-1-associated myelopathy (HAM/TSP). The sequenced material came from PBMCs. The CDR3 region is CASRGGAWATEAFF. CDR3 DNA: TGTGCCAGCAGGGGGGGGGCATGGGCCACTGAAGCTTTCTTT.